The sequence of this T cell receptor (beta chain) was determined in a study of cytomegalovirus exposure and HLA in healthy donors. General study results and limits: Data from an earlier analysis indicated that most TCR beta V segments were productive either about 87% or about 30% of the time. A later look showed TCR association rates differing by HLA locus, highest for DRB1 and lowest for HLA-C. A later analysis showed HLA-associated TCR beta chains outstripping equally common others in clonal expansion.

The V gene end was trimmed by 5 bases and the J gene end by 3 bases; junction bases not matched to a gene: 3. This CDR3 contains 14 residues. Germline V gives CDR1 SGHTA, CDR2 FQGNSA. Points on this clone: Its antigen is currently unknown.

It was with 60 Vbeta and 13 Jbeta primers that the PCR ran. TCRdb's table, derived via immunoSEQ multiplex PCR, lists solely in-frame clones and lacks some. Of roughly 230,000 clones listed, 80% to 90% were seen once; the top ten hold 0.2% to 0.25%. The genes are TRBV7-2 and TRBJ1-3, with 8 bases that match TRBD1. The sequenced sample consisted of PBMCs. The receptor was isolated from a girl under 10 years old in good health and CMV-seronegative. This CDR3 is CASSTDRGGNTIYF. In DNA form, the CDR3 reads TGTGCCAGCAGCACAGACAGGGGTGGAAACACCATATATTTT.